These 9 T cell receptor beta chains share one sample of origin, sequenced in a study of blood T cells in healthy people across ages. A second PCR, run for 7 to 11 cycles, used a sample-barcoded 5' primer plus a J-beta primer mix. TCRdb ran MiXCR on the 5' RACE reads and lists one entry per CDR3 protein. In the table there are 800,000 or so distinct CDR3 sequences, 25% of which are singletons. These same records also appear under a second study, on T cells of mothers and their children.

The sample consisted of blood. The origin of the receptors is a boy between 5 and 17 years old in good health.

V usage is TRBV7-9 and J usage is TRBJ1-5, with D unclear. V lost 2 bases and J 0 bases, leaving 11 bases between the germline ends. The CDR3 has 16 amino acids. Germline assignment: CDR1 SEHNR and CDR2 FQNEAQ (reference sequence). The CDR3 sequence: CASSLLTGNSNQPQHF. Here the CDR3 DNA reads TGTGCCAGCAGCTTATTGACGGGGAATAGCAATCAGCCCCAGCATTTT.

This clonotype was recorded a few times. This could be a read error, since a much larger clone is one nucleotide away. In DNA form, the CDR3 reads TGTGCCGGCACCTTGGACAGAATAGCGGAAAAACTGTTTTTT. It is translated as CAGTLDRIAEKLFF. The chain couples TRBV27 to TRBJ1-4; D is perhaps TRBD1 (6 bases). The germline V gene encodes CDR1 MNHEY and CDR2 SMNVEV (reference sequence). V lost 11 bases and J 8 bases, leaving 21 bases between the germline ends. The CDR3 contains 14 residues.

V and J are TRBV9 and TRBJ2-1; 12 positions match TRBD2. V lost 4 bases to trimming and J lost 10 bases; unmatched junction nucleotides: 6. Germline CDR1 reads SGDLS; CDR2 reads YYNGEE. The CDR3 runs to 14 residues. The CDR3 here is CASSLETSGREQFF. The CDR3 DNA follows: TGTGCCAGCAGCCTAGAGACTAGCGGGAGAGAGCAGTTCTTC.

The chain carries TRBV6-5 and TRBJ2-1; a weak D match, TRBD2 (6 bases). The CDR3 totals 13 residues. The V gene lost 5 bases and the J gene lost 12 bases, with 17 bases spanning the gap. Looked up from germline, CDR1 is MNHEY and CDR2 is SVGAGI. The CDR3 nucleotides are TGTGCCAGCAGTGGCCGACTAGACCTCGTGCAGTTCTTC. It yields the protein CASSGRLDLVQFF.

The V call is TRBV4-1, the J call TRBJ2-4, with TRBD1 identical over 8 bases. There are 14 residues in the CDR3. Looked up from germline, CDR1 is MGHRA and CDR2 is YSYEKL. The V segment lost 1 base and the J segment 8 bases; nucleotides outside the gene matches: 4. The CDR3 region has the DNA TGCGCCAGCAGCCAAGTTCACAGGGGGGACATTCAGTACTTC. Protein: CASSQVHRGDIQYF.

The chain has TRBV4-3 and TRBJ2-1; perhaps TRBD2 as D (6 bases). The germline gives CDR1 LGHNA, CDR2 YSLEER. This CDR3 spans 16 amino acids. Trimming left V 0 bases short and J 0 bases short, with 9 bases between. DNA of the CDR3: TGCGCCAGCAGCCAAGATAACGGGGGCTCCTACAATGAGCAGTTCTTC. Translated, it gives CASSQDNGGSYNEQFF.

V usage is TRBV4-3 and J usage is TRBJ2-3, with TRBD1 matching over 7 bases. This CDR3 is built from 16 residues. From germline, CDR1 is LGHNA and CDR2 YSLEER. V lost 1 base, J lost 4 bases, and 8 bases stayed unmatched. The CDR3 DNA reads TGCGCCAGCAGCCAAGGAGGACAGGCTCTCGCAGATACGCAGTATTTT. This sequence encodes CASSQGGQALADTQYF.

The genes are TRBV4-3 and TRBJ2-3, with D perhaps matching TRBD2 (6 bases). Per the germline V gene, CDR1 is LGHNA and CDR2 is YSLEER. The V end lost 5 bases, the J end lost 6 bases, and 15 bases lay between the germline ends. This CDR3 has 14 residues. Written as DNA, the CDR3 is TGCGCCAGCAGCTCTGTGAGGGAGGCGGATACGCAGTATTTT. Translation: CASSSVREADTQYF.

This clonotype has just one count. The J gene is TRBJ1-4, the V gene TRBV6-6, with 10 nucleotides matching TRBD1. The germline V gene encodes CDR1 MNHNY and CDR2 SVGAGI (reference sequence). Trimming removed 4 bases from V and 7 bases from J; junction bases left unmatched: 6. The CDR3 totals 15 residues. The CDR3 loop is CASSWGDRGGEKLFF. The DNA of the CDR3 is TGTGCCAGCAGTTGGGGGGACAGGGGAGGTGAAAAACTGTTTTTT.